These T cell receptor beta chains were read from a single sample in a study of shared clonotypes between healthy human individuals. Profiling relied on immunoSEQ multiplex PCR, and the TCRdb table lists in-frame clones only, not all of them. Seen here are approximately 940,000 clones, about three quarters observed once, and the top ten hold around 1.4%. The sample consisted of memory CD4+ T cells sorted from blood. These receptors all come from a man younger than 35 in good health. Both conserved end residues are part of each CDR3.

j_gene | v_gene | CDR3aa
TRBJ1-2 | TRBV9 | CASSVGTAAYGYTF
TRBJ1-4 | TRBV6-1 | CASSEQYVNEKLFF
TRBJ2-4 | TRBV2 | CASSELGQIANIQYF
TRBJ2-5 | TRBV10-3 | CAISDLRETQYF
TRBJ2-7 | TRBV7-8 | CASSMANYEQYF
TRBJ2-7 | TRBV11-2 | CASSLGQGVYEQYF
TRBJ2-5 | TRBV21-1 | CASSRLAGGQETQYF
TRBJ2-5 | TRBV29-1 | CSVAVAGGAQTQYF
TRBJ2-5 | TRBV11-2 | CASSLVGRETQYF
TRBJ2-5 | TRBV28 | CASSFLALTQYF
TRBJ2-7 | TRBV7-2 | CASSPGQVPYEQYF
TRBJ1-3 | TRBV5-5 | CASSFTAAGNTIYF
TRBJ1-1 | TRBV11-2 | CASSFEGRGTEAFF
TRBJ2-7 | TRBV6-5 | CASSYRGGPYEQYF
TRBJ2-2 | TRBV27 | CASTPAGGRTGELFF
TRBJ1-2 | TRBV28 | CASTSPSGLNYGYTF
TRBJ2-1 | TRBV7-2 | CASSSIQGRYNEQFF
TRBJ2-2 | TRBV19 | CASTIGGNTGELFF
TRBJ1-2 | TRBV18 | CASSPSGSYGYTF
TRBJ2-7 | TRBV5-1 | CASSRDLTYEQYF
TRBJ2-5 | TRBV7-8 | CASSRGLAETQYF
TRBJ2-3 | TRBV5-1 | CASSLGSGTSPDTQYF
TRBJ2-1 | TRBV5-4 | CASSLGTSGSSYNEQFF
TRBJ1-2 | TRBV29-1 | CSVVGLPGQRYGYTF
TRBJ2-7 | TRBV7-3 | CASSLSGRGQEQYF
TRBJ2-3 | TRBV4-3 | CASSQGLGTSGLADTQYF
TRBJ2-5 | TRBV6-1 | CASLRGGWETQYF
TRBJ2-5 | TRBV11-2 | CASSLAQQGRETQYF
TRBJ2-7 | TRBV7-2 | CASSVRWDYLSEQYF
TRBJ2-1 | TRBV28 | CASGQEQFF
TRBJ2-7 | TRBV6-5 | CASSYSARDRGYEQYF
TRBJ2-7 | TRBV7-2 | CASSALAYGQYF
TRBJ2-3 | TRBV7-7 | CASSPSGGPTDTQYF
TRBJ2-1 | TRBV5-1 | CASSPPGGLTINEQFF
TRBJ1-4 | TRBV19 | CASSSLTAKYEKLFF
TRBJ1-6 | TRBV9 | CASSPTGAPLHF
TRBJ2-4 | TRBV18 | CASSPNPGVKNIQYF